Included here is one T cell receptor (beta chain) sequence, with context. This entry belongs to a study of shared clonotypes between healthy human individuals. Looking at the study overall: The donor pool was made up of two women and three men aged 18 to 49.

The assay was run at deep level. Sequencing was performed with immunoSEQ multiplex PCR; in TCRdb, only in-frame clones are kept and a portion is missing. In the table there are about 2,500,000 clones, approximately 92% of which are singletons. Every one of the donors was a Caucasian adult that lived in Nashville, Tennessee. Per the germline V gene, CDR1 is SGDLS and CDR2 is YYNGEE. V was cut by 0 bases and J by 1 base, with 10 bases left in between. The CDR3 consists of 16 residues. The receptor comes from a man aged 18 to 30 in good health. Source material: naive CD4+ T cells sorted from blood. Regarding subset: CD45RA+ positively selected. The V call is TRBV9, the J call TRBJ2-2, with D unresolved. The CDR3 protein is CASSVESDMNTGELFF. The CDR3 region has the DNA TGTGCCAGCAGCGTAGAAAGCGACATGAACACCGGGGAGCTGTTTTTT.